The entry below gives a single TCR beta chain sequence along with its context. Its antigen is not known. Here immunoSEQ multiplex PCR was the method, and the copy in TCRdb shows in-frame clones only, minus some. The sample carries about 20,000 clones, approximately 84% recorded once. In every patient, relapse followed autologous stem cell transplantation, while exposure to brentuximab vedotin differed. This CDR3 contains 15 residues. Germline loops: CDR1 MNHNS, CDR2 SASEGT. V gave up 7 bases and J gave up 6 bases, with 19 bases separating them. These data originate in a study of PD-1 blockade in classical Hodgkin lymphoma. Overall study findings and caveats: When nivolumab was started under 1 year after ASCT, patients were excluded. By C4D1, CD4+ diversity increased significantly, especially in complete responders.

The sequences come from peripheral blood mononuclear cells (PBMCs), collected at baseline. This chain connects TRBV6-1 to TRBJ1-5; weak D call: TRBD1 (6 bases). The TCR originated in a human donor with classical Hodgkin lymphoma. The CDR3 sequence is CASIDGGTGRQPQHF. The CDR3 DNA is TGTGCCAGCATTGACGGGGGAACAGGGCGTCAGCCCCAGCATTTT.